This entry concerns a single T cell receptor (beta chain). The data were taken from a study of blood T cell repertoires in COVID-19. In the original processing: Reference gene primer amplification yielded estimated nucleated cell counts. Here immunoSEQ multiplex PCR was the method, and the copy in TCRdb shows in-frame clones only, minus some. The V and J calls and clone size were taken over from that table, and D and trimming were inferred from the DNA. The repertoire holds hundreds of thousands of clones, with roughly 84% as singletons. This CDR3 region has 13 residues. Between the trimmed V and J ends, which lost 5 bases and 3 bases, there was a span of 12 bases. The germline gives CDR1 SGHKS, CDR2 YYEKEE (reference sequence).

Sequenced input: peripheral blood. This receptor was taken from a woman of 80 years or more with active or convalescent COVID-19. This chain links TRBV5-5 with TRBJ2-7, with a possible D match to TRBD1 (5 bases). In nucleotides, the CDR3 is TGTGCCAGCAGACAGGCCCCCGGCTACGAGCAGTACTTC. Protein sequence: CASRQAPGYEQYF.